These 16 T cell receptor beta chains were all obtained from the same sample, sequenced in a study of metastatic and nonmetastatic thyroid tumors. Every patient underwent thyroid surgery untreated. TCRdb re-analyzed the PCR reads through MiXCR. Among approximately 26,000 clones listed, 20% to 30% were seen once. Sequenced input: blood. These receptors all come from a female donor with papillary thyroid cancer or a benign thyroid nodule (not recorded which). Some clones in this sample may be carry-over from other donors' samples.

This clone was picked up a small number of times. J is TRBJ1-1 and V is TRBV25-1; D remains ambiguous. Germline V gene data show CDR1 as MGHDK and CDR2 as SYGVNS. The CDR3 consists of 13 residues. The germline V and J ends were trimmed by 3 bases and 1 base, with 6 bases remaining between them. CDR3 bases: TGTGCCAGCAGTGATTGGCGGAACACTGAAGCTTTCTTT. Its translation is CASSDWRNTEAFF.

This clone has a count of ten or more. Given a much more abundant clone one base away, this may be a read error. At the DNA level, this CDR3 is encoded by other sequences in the same sample as well. V gene TRBV29-1 combines with J gene TRBJ1-1; D not resolved. Between the trimmed V and J ends, which lost 6 bases and 1 base, there was a span of 12 bases. CDR1 and CDR2 from the germline V gene are SQVTM and ANQGSEA. The CDR3 length is 13 residues. CDR3 sequence: CSVETTGNTEAFF. The CDR3, as DNA: TGCAGCGTCGAGACAACGGGGAACACTGAAGCTTTCTTT.

This clone was seen ten or more times. This may come from a read error, since a much larger clone is one base off. Different DNA sequences within this sample yield the same CDR3. The CDR3 DNA sequence: TGTGCCAGCAGTTTTCTCCGTGGTATGAACACTGAAGCTTTCTTT. Encoded protein: CASSFLRGMNTEAFF. This sequence joins TRBV12-3 or TRBV12-4 and TRBJ1-1; D call uncertain. This CDR3 has 15 amino acids. The V end was cut by 3 bases, the J end by 0 bases, with 11 bases between.

This clone was picked up many times. This chain uses TRBV7-9 with TRBJ2-1; D is perhaps TRBD2 (6 bases). V lost 2 bases to trimming and J lost 8 bases, with 16 bases between them. The CDR3 runs 15 residues. The germline CDR1 and CDR2 sequences are SEHNR and FQNEAQ (reference sequence). The CDR3 bases are TGTGCCAGCAGCTTATTAGGGGATAGGAGGGATGAGCAGTTCTTC. Translated: CASSLLGDRRDEQFF.

This clone occurred many times. This chain connects TRBV6-2 or TRBV6-3 to TRBJ2-1; perhaps TRBD2 as D (6 bases). The germline V gene encodes CDR1 MNHEY and CDR2 SVGEGT. V lost 9 bases and J lost 2, with 11 bases in between. CDR3 length: 13 amino acids. The CDR3 DNA reads as TGTGCCAGTAACCTAGCGCCCTACAATGAGCAGTTCTTC. Protein: CASNLAPYNEQFF.

Points on this clone: One junction end does not reproduce the germline sequence, and a read error may be involved. The chain uses TRBV7-3 and TRBJ2-2, with a tentative D call TRBD2 (5 bases). This CDR3 has 14 amino acids. Germline values: CDR1 SGHTA, CDR2 FQGTGA. For the CDR3, the DNA is TGTGCCAGCAGCTTGAGCGTAAGGACCTGGGAGCTTTTTTTT. As protein: CASSLSVRTWELFF. Based on the CDR3 plus reference TRBV7-3 and TRBJ2-2, the full variable domain is GAGVSQTPSNKVTEKGKYVELRCDPISGHTALYWYRQSLGQGPEFLIYFQGTGAADDSGLPNDRFFAVRPEGSVSTLKIQRTERGDSAVYLCASSLSVRTWELFFGEGSRLTVL.

This clone qualifies as medium-sized. The chain carries TRBV20-1 and TRBJ1-2; TRBD1 aligns across 7 bases. Germline trimming cut 6 bases from V and 0 bases from J; bases unmatched to any gene: 7. Germline-derived CDR1 and CDR2 are DFQATT and SNEGSKA (reference sequence). CDR3 length: 14 residues. CDR3 DNA sequence: TGCAGTGCCATTACGGGACAGACTAACTATGGCTACACCTTC. This codes for CSAITGQTNYGYTF.

This clone was picked up many times. The rearrangement uses TRBV5-6 and TRBJ2-5; 8 positions match TRBD2. With 2 bases clipped from V and 4 bases from J, the junction kept 13 bases outside the gene matches. CDR1 SGHDT and CDR2 YYEEEE come from the germline V gene. The CDR3 is made up of 17 amino acids. The CDR3 protein is CASSLLNSGTARETQYF. CDR3 DNA: TGTGCCAGCAGCTTATTAAATAGCGGGACGGCGAGAGAGACCCAGTACTTC.

The chain combines TRBV7-6 with TRBJ2-3, with 8 bases lining up with TRBD2. The CDR3 is made up of 17 amino acids. V gave up 5 bases and J gave up 2 bases; unmatched junction bases: 12. Germline loops: CDR1 SGHVS, CDR2 FNYEAQ. This CDR3 reads CASSPASAGVNTDTQYF. The CDR3 DNA follows: TGTGCCAGCAGCCCCGCCTCAGCGGGAGTCAACACAGATACGCAGTATTTT.

This clone was counted at least ten times. The V and J genes are TRBV6-1 and TRBJ2-5; no reliable D call. CDR1 and CDR2 from the germline V gene are MNHNS and SASEGT. CDR3 size: 14 residues. With 0 bases removed from V and 1 base from J, the gap between germline ends came to 6 bases. The CDR3 reads CASSEASSQETQYF. The DNA of the CDR3 is TGTGCCAGCAGTGAAGCGTCCAGCCAAGAGACCCAGTACTTC.

The chain uses TRBV6-2 or TRBV6-3 and TRBJ2-7; TRBD1 or TRBD2 may be the D gene (5 bases each). Trimming took off 0 bases at V and 6 bases at J, with 9 bases between the two ends. This CDR3 has 13 residues. Germline V gives CDR1 MNHEY, CDR2 SVGEGT. CDR3 in DNA: TGTGCCAGCAGTTACTCGACGGGGACCGAGCAGTACTTC. Protein product: CASSYSTGTEQYF.

This clone appeared a single time. The V call is TRBV5-1, the J call TRBJ1-3; no clear D. The V and J ends lost 0 bases and 4 bases respectively, with 8 bases between them. The CDR3 is made up of 14 amino acids. In germline, CDR1 is SGHRS, CDR2 YFSETQ. The CDR3 nucleotides read TGCGCCAGCAGCTTGGACGATTCGGGAAACACCATATATTTT. It encodes CASSLDDSGNTIYF.

This clone came up a few times. The V gene is TRBV6-2 or TRBV6-3, the J gene TRBJ2-1, with 11 bases fitting TRBD2. With V trimmed by 5 bases and J by 4 bases, 1 base remained unmatched. This CDR3 has 14 residues. Germline V lookup: CDR1 MNHEY, CDR2 SVGEGT. CDR3 loop: CASSRLAGYNEQFF. The CDR3 DNA is TGTGCCAGCAGTCGACTAGCGGGATACAATGAGCAGTTCTTC.

This clone was detected a few times. One end of the junction varies from germline; a read error may be responsible. The V and J genes are TRBV10-2 and TRBJ2-5; D is unclear. This CDR3 has 13 residues. Germline-derived CDR1 and CDR2 are WSHSY and SAAADI. The CDR3 sequence is CARSDYGQETQYF. The CDR3 nucleotides are TGCGCCAGAAGTGATTACGGACAAGAGACCCAGTACTTC.

This clone turned up a few times. This chain uses TRBV10-1 with TRBJ2-7; 7 bases align to TRBD1. After removal of 5 bases from V and 6 bases from J, the junction contained 4 bases not matched to a gene. The CDR3 totals 12 residues. Germline CDR1 reads WNHNN; CDR2 reads SYGVQD (reference sequence). CDR3 in amino acids: CASSNRGGEQYV. The CDR3 DNA is TGCGCCAGCAGTAACAGGGGCGGCGAGCAGTACGTC.

J is TRBJ2-7 and V is TRBV11-2; D call uncertain. From germline, CDR1 is SGHAT and CDR2 FQNNGV. The length of the CDR3 is 17 residues. The V gene lost 2 bases and the J gene lost 0 bases, with 17 bases spanning the gap. This CDR3 reads CASSLYLMASDSYEQYF. In DNA, the CDR3 is TGTGCCAGCAGCTTATATCTAATGGCATCCGACTCCTACGAGCAGTACTTC.